This TCR beta chain was retrieved from a study of shared clonotypes between healthy human individuals (dated by TCRdb to 2018 to 2021). Regarding the study in general: The cohort included a few men and a couple of women between 18 and 49 years of age. For each donor, three plates each were used for CD4 naive and CD4 memory, two plates were used for CD8 naive, and one plate was used for CD8 memory. To estimate repertoire size and how much clonotype sharing occurs between individuals, the study deeply sequenced the blood TCR repertoires of several healthy adults. To increase sequencing depth and limit assay-specific biases, different laboratories used diverse techniques to prepare libraries and sequence TCR repertoires. Per donor, leukapheresis produced somewhere between about 0.85 and 10 billion PBMCs. The investigation overall reported the following: Because the study included a small number of donors, the genetic and exposure-history diversity represented was limited. Compared with non-shared clonotypes, clonotypes shared by all four sorted-subset donors had higher generation probabilities. Incomplete sequencing was indicated by rarefaction of sorted-subset datasets, despite the large sequencing depth. Pairwise subsampling led to the expectation that sequencing depth would affect the degree of clonotype sharing among donors. Only blood was sampled, and tissue TCR repertoires likely differ from those in blood. Naive subsets generally had larger estimated clonotype richness than memory subsets did. Across four donors, approximately 5% of naive CD4, around 3.3% of naive CD8, roughly 2.2% of memory CD4, and around 0.4% of memory CD8 clonotypes were shared.

The CDR1 and CDR2 encoded by the germline V gene are SGDLS and YYNGEE. Reading from cysteine to phenylalanine, the CDR3 counts 14 amino acids. This entry keeps only the CDR3 DNA: 42 bases, framed from base 1. V drops 0 bases and J drops 4 bases, leaving 10 bases in between. Note on this clone: The specificity of this receptor is unknown. Base qualities are not recorded, but no much larger clone differs from it by a single base.

Healthy HIV-negative adults with no recently reported acute infections or vaccinations were included as donors. Every donor was a Caucasian adult living in Nashville, Tennessee, USA. CD4+ T cells were enriched through magnetic negative selection, after which naive cells were positively selected on CD45RA and the remaining negative fraction served as the memory subset. After blood collection by leukapheresis, PBMCs were isolated using Ficoll-Histopaque density gradient centrifugation and then cryopreserved in the vapor phase of liquid nitrogen. Purity and quantity of every magnetically sorted T cell population were checked by analytical flow cytometry. Each sorted fraction had its genomic DNA isolated and then quantified by UV absorbance on a Nanodrop 2000c. TCR CDR3 regions were amplified from genomic DNA by multiplex PCR using the deep immunoSEQ assay. Extracted genomic DNA from each cell subset was spread evenly across all wells of several immunoSEQ 96-well plates, with each plate serving as a replicate. For sorted subsets, 200 ng of genomic DNA, equivalent to 25,000 to 35,000 T cell genomes, went into each replicate PCR. Purified libraries were quantified with a Qubit 3.0 fluorometer, sized on a Bioanalyzer 2100, and re-quantified with the KAPA Library Quantification kit. Every immunoSEQ 96-well plate was sequenced on a separate single-read 150-cycle Illumina NextSeq 550 flow cell. As for the original processing: Because only junctional sequences without quality scores were contained in the immunoSEQ output, filtering matching that applied to full-length reads could not be performed. To assign V/J genes and CDR3, sequences were annotated using PyIR, a Python wrapper for IgBLAST v1.9, with IMGT germline references. Reads were removed for weak V/J assignments (E-value above 1e-6), missing CDR3, stop codons, out-of-frame junctions, or ambiguous translated residues. V3J clonotypes were defined as sequences sharing an identical inferred V gene, J gene, and CDR3 amino acid sequence. The percentage overlap between two repertoires was calculated by dividing the number of shared unique clonotypes by the size of the smaller repertoire. Richness of each repertoire was evaluated using RTK rarefaction, the Chao1 estimator, and Recon v2.1 estimates of unobserved clonotypes. Generation probabilities were computed with OLGA for all TCRbeta clonotypes obtained by the gDNA method from a handful of donors. The table comes from immuneACCESS by way of TCRdb, which keeps in-frame sequences with V and J called. Part of the clones is missing from these tables; in studies checked, under half for an unresolved V gene and the rest for unknown reasons. The V and J calls and the clone size are those of that table, but D and trimming were determined from the DNA. The sample records about 980,000 clones, about three quarters of which are singletons. The ten largest clones represent approximately 1.5% of the sample.

The sequencing sample was made of memory CD4+ T cells sorted from blood. The cell subset or site label, as the study defines it: CD45RA-negative fraction. In this chain, TRBV9 is recombined with TRBJ1-2; the D gene identity is not certain. The receptor comes from a man aged 18 to 30 in good health. The DNA sequence follows: TGTGCCAGCAGCGTAGATACCAGAGCCTATGGCTACACCTTC. This gives the protein CASSVDTRAYGYTF. Full variable domain (CDR3 extended with the reference TRBV9 and TRBJ1-2 proteins): DSGVTQTPKHLITATGQRVTLRCSPRSGDLSVYWYQQSLDQGLQFLIQYYNGEERAKGNILERFSAQQFPDLHSELNLSSLELGDSALYFCASSVDTRAYGYTFGSGTRLTVV.